Below are 2 T cell receptor beta chains sequenced from a single sample in a study of blood T cell repertoires in COVID-19. Produced via immunoSEQ multiplex PCR; TCRdb's table is partial and in-frame only. Among roughly 240,000 clones listed, 83% were seen once. The sample was PBMCs or T cells enriched from blood (not recorded which). Every receptor here comes from a woman aged 40 to 55 who had been exposed to COVID-19.

The chain joins TRBV2 to TRBJ2-1; D may be TRBD2 (6 bases). The CDR3 totals 15 residues. Germline loops: CDR1 SNHLY, CDR2 FYNNEI. V was trimmed by 6 bases and J by 0 bases, leaving 12 bases between them. The CDR3 loop is CASRAGTSSYNEQFF. The CDR3 DNA sequence: TGTGCCAGCAGGGCGGGGACGAGCTCCTACAATGAGCAGTTCTTC.

The chain joins TRBV7-2 to TRBJ2-5; TRBD1 agrees at 7 bases. Trimming at V came to 2 bases and at J to 5 bases, leaving 11 bases not matched to a gene. Germline CDR1 reads SGHTA; CDR2 reads FQGNSA. This CDR3 is built from 16 residues. The CDR3 is CASSLWEQGLRETQYF. CDR3 DNA sequence: TGTGCCAGCAGCTTATGGGAACAGGGGTTAAGGGAGACCCAGTACTTC.